This TCR beta chain was captured by sequencing in a study of blood T cell repertoires in COVID-19 (dated by TCRdb to 2019 to 2021). In the study overall: Samples from collaborators originated in the United States, Italy and Spain and spanned both the acute and convalescent phases of COVID-19. Nearly every sample came with metadata listing a de-identified subject ID, COVID-19 status, age in years and sex. The material from the prospective study consisted of cDNA or gDNA derived from T cells, B-cell-depleted T cells, or PBMCs. Where available, HLA class I and class II types were obtained from metadata supplied by the sample provider rather than from assay-based typing. Subjects who had been exposed to COVID-19, were actively infected with it, or had recovered from it provided the deeply sampled blood TCRbeta repertoires that made up the dataset. The repertoires were released in a freely available public database intended as a resource for research on the immune response to SARS-CoV-2. Samples were obtained from the ongoing ImmuneRACE study (first 160 participants) and from approximately 1,200 subjects provided by 6 global collaborators. General conclusions and limits of the study: The quantity of clinical and demographic metadata differed by source and by participant and was supplied without curation.

The immunoSEQ Assay, a bias-controlled multiplex PCR, was used to amplify TCRbeta CDR3 regions from genomic DNA. Turning to the authors' computational methods: Nucleated cell counts per sample were estimated from amplification of reference gene primers within the assay. To quantify the absolute abundance of each unique TCRbeta CDR3 rearrangement, sequence reads were collapsed and filtered. For each sample, productive Simpson clonality was calculated as the square root of Simpson's diversity index over productive rearrangements. TCRdb obtained this table from immuneACCESS and retained in-frame rearrangements with V and J assigned. These tables miss some clones; where compared with another copy, unresolved V genes account for less than half of the shortfall, and the remainder is unexplained. V and J calls and clone size come straight from that table; D and trimming were deduced from the DNA. A total of about 220,000 clones appear in this sample, roughly 80% of them only once. The ten largest make up just under 20% of the sample.

Including the terminal cysteine and phenylalanine, the CDR3 comprises 13 residues. Here the CDR3 DNA is all that survives: 39 bases in frame from base 1. CDR1 SGHVS and CDR2 FQNEAQ were looked up in the germline V gene. Trimming at the junction amounts to 4 bases on V and 0 bases on J, and the germline ends lie 7 bases apart. In the case of this clone: Its antigen is unknown. Qualities for individual bases were not recorded, and no much larger clone is one base off.

Whole blood was collected in K2EDTA tubes by collaborating institutions according to the institutions' own protocols. For TCRbeta analysis, collaborators shipped samples as frozen whole blood, isolated PBMCs, or DNA extracted from either of those sample types. The origin of this receptor is a man aged 25-40 years with active or convalescent COVID-19. Source material: peripheral blood. The rearrangement joined TRBV7-8 to TRBJ2-7; the D gene identity is not certain. The CDR3 in this case is CASSYGDSYEQYF. The DNA sequence follows: TGTGCCAGCAGCTACGGAGACTCCTACGAGCAGTACTTC. The variable domain in full, with residues beyond the CDR3 obtained from the reference TRBV7-8 and TRBJ2-7 genes, is GAGVSQSPRYKVAKRGQDVALRCDPISGHVSLFWYQQALGQGPEFLTYFQNEAQLDKSGLPSDRFFAERPEGSVSTLKIQRTQQEDSAVYLCASSYGDSYEQYFGPGTRLTVT.